This T cell receptor (beta chain) was profiled in a study of blood T cell repertoires in COVID-19. Study information: Material from acute and convalescent COVID-19 was sourced from the United States, Italy and Spain. T cells, B-cell-depleted T cells, or PBMCs provided the cDNA or gDNA that served as material.

Seattle researchers signed up patients amid active infection and tracked them longitudinally. Per the original methods: Counts of nucleated cells, estimated from reference gene primer amplification, were obtained. Sequencing was performed with immunoSEQ multiplex PCR; in TCRdb, only in-frame clones are kept and a portion is missing. For V, J and clone size, that table is used; D and trimming come from the DNA. The sample yields approximately 300,000 clones, 90% seen once. V dropped 2 bases and J dropped 6 bases, with 17 bases sitting between them. The CDR3 has 15 amino acids. CDR1 MGHRA and CDR2 YSYEKL come from the germline V gene.

The sequence was obtained from a woman aged 25 to 39 with COVID-19, enrolled during active disease. This sequence joins TRBV4-1 and TRBJ2-7, with D maybe TRBD1 (5 bases). Sequenced material: peripheral blood. Here the CDR3 DNA reads TGCGCCAGCAGCCAACAACAGGAAGGGGTCACCGAGCAGTACTTC. Protein product: CASSQQQEGVTEQYF.